The clone carrying this TCR beta chain occurred a few times. No antigen is known for it. The entirety of the isolated RNA underwent reverse transcription, so expressed TCRB transcripts were sequenced. Generated by immunoSEQ multiplex PCR, the TCRdb table keeps only in-frame clones and is missing some. The sample has 300,000 to 400,000 clones, 9.5% to 11% seen once; the top ten hold 0.015%. The data originate from a study of beta chain features in type 1 diabetes. As for the study in general: On cell yields, gender and age, patients and healthy donors were similar.

Study-wide points: At VDJ recombination sites, type 1 diabetes patients had fewer insertions and more deleted nucleotides.

The CDR3 contains 16 residues. Deletions cut 6 bases from V and 4 bases from J, with 20 bases between. CDR1 is MGHRA and CDR2 is YSYEKL in the germline V gene. CD45RO/CCR7/CD25/CD127/CD95/CD27 sorting isolated CD4+ naive, central memory, regulatory and stem cell-like memory cells. Without exception, sorted populations had purity beyond 98%. This chain joins TRBV4-1 and TRBJ2-3, with D tentatively TRBD2 (5 bases). This sequence originates from a woman aged 25 to 39 in good health. Sequenced sample: naive CD4+ T cells from blood. CDR3 nucleotide sequence: TGCGCCAGCAGAAGATCTCTTAAGGGAGCCCCAGATACGCAGTATTTT. Amino acids: CASRRSLKGAPDTQYF.